This T cell receptor (beta chain) comes out of a study of blood T cells in healthy people across ages. Through a sample-barcoded 5' primer and a J-beta primer mix, a second PCR was run for about 6 to 12 cycles. Template switching added a 12-random-nucleotide identifier to every cDNA molecule. TCRdb fed the 5' RACE reads into MiXCR, producing one record per CDR3 protein. This table has about 1.1 million distinct CDR3 sequences, roughly two fifths appearing once. Of note for this clonotype: Its antigen is undetermined.

Study-level results: It was held that diversity estimates obtained from one million T cells represented underestimates.

CDR1 SGHVS and CDR2 FQNEAQ come from the germline V gene. Deletions cut 2 bases from V and 4 bases from J, with 12 bases between. CDR3 size: 15 residues. The clonotype was recovered from a man younger than 35 in good health. J is TRBJ1-3 and V is TRBV7-8, with D unclear. Sequencing was performed on blood. The CDR3 is CASSLQDLSGNTIYF. CDR3 sequence (DNA): TGTGCCAGCAGCTTACAGGATCTATCAGGAAACACCATATATTTT.